The present entry profiles one T cell receptor (beta chain) with its context. Its target is unknown. The V segment lost 2 bases and the J segment 1 base; nucleotides outside the gene matches: 14. Germline V gene lookup returns CDR1 DFQATT and CDR2 SNEGSKA (reference sequence). This CDR3 has 18 amino acids. Regarding treatment: roughly 11-day PBMC culture with coronavirus spike peptide pools or control peptides (ViraFEST assay). One should note that the unexposed donor's CD4+ T cells were collected before the COVID-19 pandemic (2011-2018). Peptide pools at about 9.7 ug/ml and IL-2 at 10 IU/ml were added to cultures of 1.5 million to 2 million PBMCs per well. This entry comes from a study of vaccination and CD4 T cells after COVID-19. Study context: For post-vaccine samples, collection took place a median approximately 77 days after dose two, ranging from 14 to 241. From HCoV-229E, HCoV-OC43, HCoV-NL63 and SARS-CoV-2, overlapping spike peptides were used to stimulate the cells. The study's findings and limits: In convalescent patients, 304 of 307 vaccine-specific clones were mono-reactive for SARS-CoV-2 spike.

Oncomine TCR Beta short-read sequencing was applied to DNA from cultured CD4+ T cells. TCRdb redid the calling of the PCR reads with MiXCR, one entry per CDR3 protein. The sample lists 8,900 or so distinct CDR3 sequences; roughly 30% were seen once. The sequence was obtained from a human donor in good health. V is TRBV20-1 and J is TRBJ1-5; TRBD1 aligns across 7 bases. Sequenced sample: CD4+ T cells from blood, cultured in vitro. The DNA for the CDR3 is TGCAGTGCTAGATTTTGGGCAGGGGGATCGAACAGCAATCAGCCCCAGCATTTT. This gives the protein CSARFWAGGSNSNQPQHF.